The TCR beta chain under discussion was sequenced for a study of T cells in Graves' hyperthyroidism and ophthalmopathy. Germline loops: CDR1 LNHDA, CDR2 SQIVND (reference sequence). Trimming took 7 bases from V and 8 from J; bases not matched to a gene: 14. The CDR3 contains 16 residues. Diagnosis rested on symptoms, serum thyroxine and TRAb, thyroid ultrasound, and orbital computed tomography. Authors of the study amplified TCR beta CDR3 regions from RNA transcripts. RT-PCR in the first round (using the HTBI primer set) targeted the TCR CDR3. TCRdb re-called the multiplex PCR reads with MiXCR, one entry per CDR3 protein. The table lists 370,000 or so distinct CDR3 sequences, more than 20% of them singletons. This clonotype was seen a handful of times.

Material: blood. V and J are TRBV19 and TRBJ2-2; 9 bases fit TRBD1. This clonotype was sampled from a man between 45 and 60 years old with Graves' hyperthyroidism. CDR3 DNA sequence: TGTGCCAGTATCGGGACAGGGTGGTCGTTGGTGGGGGAGCTGTTTTTT. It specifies CASIGTGWSLVGELFF.